The 8 T cell receptor beta chains given below trace back to one sample, sequenced in a study of T cell clonotyping in hematopoietic cell transplantation. Repertoires were generated with immunoSEQ multiplex PCR, while TCRdb's copy carries only in-frame clones and drops some. The sample includes about 45,000 clones, roughly 80% of them seen just once. The time point here: recipient sample about 28 days before transplant, after cytoreduction. Sequences were derived from peripheral blood mononuclear cells, sampled before stem cell transplant. The source of these receptors is a man between 60 and 75 years old with myelodysplastic syndrome. Some clones in this sample may be carry-over from other donors' samples.

The genes are TRBV5-3 and TRBJ2-3; D is possibly TRBD2 (5 bases). TRBV5-3 is noted as an ORF with a role that remains uncertain. The CDR3 sequence is 15 residues long. V was pared by 0 bases and J by 0 bases, with 8 bases between. The CDR3 reads CARSLGRASTDTQYF. The DNA of the CDR3 is TGTGCCAGAAGCTTGGGGCGGGCTAGCACAGATACGCAGTATTTT.

V gene TRBV28 combines with J gene TRBJ1-2, with 8 positions matching TRBD1. Trimming at V came to 6 bases and at J to 8 bases, leaving 11 bases not matched to a gene. The CDR3 contains 14 residues. Germline values: CDR1 MDHEN, CDR2 SYDVKM. The CDR3 sequence is CASRPGQGGWGYTF. Here the CDR3 DNA reads TGTGCCAGCAGACCCGGACAGGGCGGTTGGGGCTACACCTTC.

This chain links TRBV9 with TRBJ1-2, with D maybe TRBD1 (5 bases). The germline V gene has CDR1 SGDLS and CDR2 YYNGEE. Trimming stripped 3 bases from V and 7 bases from J, with 13 bases between. This CDR3 has 13 residues. The CDR3 spells CASSGRGEGGYTF. CDR3 DNA: TGTGCCAGCAGCGGGAGAGGGGAGGGTGGCTACACCTTC.

The chain employs TRBV28 and TRBJ2-2; 8 nucleotides agree with TRBD2. Germline V lookup: CDR1 MDHEN, CDR2 SYDVKM. J gave up 4 bases and V 3 bases, and 10 bases lay outside the gene matches. The CDR3 has 17 amino acids. CDR3 residues: CASSLSLWAGGTGELFF. The CDR3 nucleotides are TGTGCCAGCAGTTTGAGTCTGTGGGCGGGGGGCACCGGGGAGCTGTTTTTT. The entire variable domain, with the rest obtained from reference TRBV28 and TRBJ2-2, is as follows: DVKVTQSSRYLVKRTGEKVFLECVQDMDHENMFWYRQDPGLGLRLIYFSYDVKMKEKGDIPEGYSVSREKKERFSLILESASTNQTSMYLCASSLSLWAGGTGELFFGEGSRLTVL.

This chain joins TRBV30 and TRBJ1-5; D gene ambiguous. The CDR3 is 17 residues long. The V end lost 2 bases, the J end lost 2 bases, and 19 bases lay between the germline ends. Per germline, CDR1 GTSNPN and CDR2 SVGIG (reference sequence). The CDR3 bases are TGTGCCTGGAGTCACCCCAGCTCGGCTGGGGGCAATCAGCCCCAGCATTTT. The encoded protein is CAWSHPSSAGGNQPQHF.

The chain recombines TRBV29-1 with TRBJ2-1, with TRBD1 as a possible D gene (6 bases). The CDR3 is 15 amino acids. Germline loops: CDR1 SQVTM, CDR2 ANQGSEA. V lost 1 base, J lost 0 bases, and 10 bases lay in between. In DNA form, the CDR3 reads TGCAGCGTTGAAGGGGGGCCCGGCTCCTACAATGAGCAGTTCTTC. This encodes CSVEGGPGSYNEQFF.

This clone was recorded a few times. The V and J genes are TRBV29-1 and TRBJ2-1, with 9 bases identical to TRBD1. The CDR3 is 13 residues long. Germline CDR1 SQVTM, CDR2 ANQGSEA. Losses at the gene ends were 5 bases for V and 9 bases for J; bases not matched to a gene: 8. The CDR3 DNA follows: TGCAGCGTTCATGGACAGGGGAGGTTTGAGCAGTTCTTC. It codes for CSVHGQGRFEQFF.

The rearrangement links TRBV7-2 to TRBJ1-5; 11 positions match TRBD1. This CDR3 is built from 15 residues. The germline V gene encodes CDR1 SGHTA and CDR2 FQGNSA. Trimming removed 5 bases from V and 5 bases from J; junction bases left unmatched: 5. Here the CDR3 reads CASSRDRGFDQPQHF. For the CDR3, the DNA is TGTGCCAGCAGCAGGGACAGGGGGTTCGATCAGCCCCAGCATTTT.